This note documents a single T cell receptor beta chain sequence. The data were obtained in a study of PD-1 blockade in classical Hodgkin lymphoma. Produced via immunoSEQ multiplex PCR; TCRdb's table is partial and in-frame only. The table records about 93,000 clones, approximately 80% of them present only once. There are 13 residues in the CDR3. V gave up 9 bases and J gave up 7 bases, with 15 bases separating them. CDR1 ENHRY and CDR2 SYGVKD come from the germline V gene. All trial patients relapsed after autologous stem cell transplantation. The TCR sequence derives from a human donor with classical Hodgkin lymphoma. The chain joins TRBV10-3 to TRBJ2-2; tentative D call: TRBD2 (5 bases). Sample: peripheral blood mononuclear cells (PBMCs), taken before the second cycle of nivolumab. For the CDR3, the DNA is TGTGCCATGCGGACTGATCCTTACGGGGAGCTGTTTTTT. Translated: CAMRTDPYGELFF.